These T cell receptor beta chains were read from a single sample in a study of blood T cell repertoires in COVID-19. The table came from immunoSEQ multiplex PCR; TCRdb's copy has only in-frame clones and leaves some out. The sample yields 250,000 or so clones, roughly 91% seen once. Sequencing was done on a sample of peripheral blood. These receptors all come from a man aged 25-40 years with COVID-19, enrolled during active disease. Each CDR3 is given with its conserved first and last residue. Each record gives: clone size, D gene, V gene, J gene, CDR3 DNA, CDR3 protein. The D gene is left open where the match is weak. Clone size is stated in some rows and not others, as once, few, many or a class when expanded.

abundance: -
d_gene: -
v_gene: TRBV12-3/TRBV12-4
j_gene: TRBJ1-1
CDR3nt: TGTGCCAGCAGTTTCTACCAGAACACTGAAGCTTTCTTT
CDR3aa: CASSFYQNTEAFF

abundance: -
d_gene: -
v_gene: TRBV29-1
j_gene: TRBJ1-2
CDR3nt: TGCAGCGATGGGTCCGGGACACACTATGGCTACACCTTC
CDR3aa: CSDGSGTHYGYTF

abundance: -
d_gene: -
v_gene: TRBV18
j_gene: TRBJ1-2
CDR3nt: TGTGCCAGCTTACGGGCAGGGCAGGATGGCTACACCTTC
CDR3aa: CASLRAGQDGYTF

abundance: -
d_gene: -
v_gene: TRBV30
j_gene: TRBJ1-5
CDR3nt: TGTGCCTGGAGTGTATATAGGGGACTCGGCAATCAGCCCCAGCATTTT
CDR3aa: CAWSVYRGLGNQPQHF

abundance: -
d_gene: -
v_gene: TRBV5-1
j_gene: TRBJ1-3
CDR3nt: TGCGCCAGCAGCGACGGACCAGGGAGGTCTGGAAACACCATATATTTT
CDR3aa: CASSDGPGRSGNTIYF

abundance: -
d_gene: -
v_gene: TRBV6-5
j_gene: TRBJ1-1
CDR3nt: TGTGCCAGCAGTTACTCGACAAGGGGCGCTGAAGCTTTCTTT
CDR3aa: CASSYSTRGAEAFF

abundance: -
d_gene: -
v_gene: TRBV4-1
j_gene: TRBJ1-5
CDR3nt: TGCGCCAGCAGCCAAGTCGCTGTAGGAGGCCCGGGGCCCCAGCATTTT
CDR3aa: CASSQVAVGGPGPQHF

abundance: -
d_gene: TRBD1
v_gene: TRBV18
j_gene: TRBJ2-7
CDR3nt: TGTGCCAGCTCACAAAAAACCGGGACAGGGGGCTACGAGCAGTACTTC
CDR3aa: CASSQKTGTGGYEQYF

abundance: once
d_gene: TRBD1
v_gene: TRBV6-6
j_gene: TRBJ1-4
CDR3nt: TGTGCCAGCAGTCCCACAGGGGCGTCCGGTGAAAAACTGTTTTTT
CDR3aa: CASSPTGASGEKLFF

abundance: -
d_gene: TRBD1
v_gene: TRBV2
j_gene: TRBJ1-1
CDR3nt: TGTGCCAGCACCCGAGGACAGGGAAACACTGAAGCTTTCTTT
CDR3aa: CASTRGQGNTEAFF

abundance: -
d_gene: -
v_gene: TRBV4-1
j_gene: TRBJ1-3
CDR3nt: TGCGCCAGCAGCCAGCTGAGTCAGGGTCCGAGGGGAAACACCATATATTTT
CDR3aa: CASSQLSQGPRGNTIYF

abundance: -
d_gene: -
v_gene: TRBV7-2
j_gene: TRBJ2-1
CDR3nt: TGTGCCAGCAGCCCCCGTGTTGGGGCGAACTTGGATGAGCAGTTCTTC
CDR3aa: CASSPRVGANLDEQFF

abundance: -
d_gene: -
v_gene: TRBV20-1
j_gene: TRBJ2-7
CDR3nt: TGCAGTGCTAGCTCAGGCCACGAGCAGTACTTC
CDR3aa: CSASSGHEQYF

abundance: -
d_gene: -
v_gene: TRBV30
j_gene: TRBJ1-1
CDR3nt: TGTGCCTGGAGTGTAAGGGGGTCGTATAATGAAGCTTTCTTT
CDR3aa: CAWSVRGSYNEAFF

abundance: -
d_gene: -
v_gene: TRBV12-5
j_gene: TRBJ2-2
CDR3nt: TGTGCTAGTGGTTTACGGCAGGGATTCGCCGGGGAGCTGTTTTTT
CDR3aa: CASGLRQGFAGELFF

abundance: -
d_gene: -
v_gene: TRBV5-1
j_gene: TRBJ1-4
CDR3nt: TGCGCCAGCAGCTTCTATCGCAGGGGTACTAATGAAAAACTGTTTTTT
CDR3aa: CASSFYRRGTNEKLFF

abundance: -
d_gene: TRBD1
v_gene: TRBV5-5
j_gene: TRBJ1-6
CDR3nt: TGTGCCAGCAGCTACCCGGACAGGGAAAATTCACCCCTCCACTTT
CDR3aa: CASSYPDRENSPLHF

abundance: -
d_gene: TRBD1
v_gene: TRBV6-5
j_gene: TRBJ2-2
CDR3nt: TGTGCCAGCAGTCAGGACAGGGTAAACACCGGGGAGCTGTTTTTT
CDR3aa: CASSQDRVNTGELFF

abundance: -
d_gene: TRBD1
v_gene: TRBV5-1
j_gene: TRBJ2-7
CDR3nt: TGCGCCAGCAGCCCGGGACAGAACCGCGGGTACGAGCAGTACTTC
CDR3aa: CASSPGQNRGYEQYF

abundance: -
d_gene: -
v_gene: TRBV5-1
j_gene: TRBJ2-2
CDR3nt: TGCGCCAGCAGCTTGTCGCACAGTTACACCGGGGAGCTGTTTTTT
CDR3aa: CASSLSHSYTGELFF

abundance: once
d_gene: -
v_gene: TRBV7-3
j_gene: TRBJ1-5
CDR3nt: TGTGCCAGCACCAGGGGCAATCAGCCCCAGCATTTT
CDR3aa: CASTRGNQPQHF